What follows are 25 T cell receptor beta chains derived from one specimen sequenced in a study of T cell changes during pregnancy in multiple sclerosis. Only in-frame clones appear in the TCRdb table, and some are missing; sequencing was by immunoSEQ multiplex PCR. The sample records about 36,000 clones, about 88% being singletons. This specimen consisted of CD8+ T cells from peripheral blood mononuclear cells, obtained in the third trimester of pregnancy. The receptors originated from a female donor with multiple sclerosis, enrolled in a pregnancy study.

This clone has a single count. This chain joins TRBV7-8 and TRBJ2-3; the match to TRBD2 covers 15 bases. The CDR3 contains 17 residues. The trim removed 3 bases at V and 2 bases at J, leaving 3 bases unmatched. Germline V gene data show CDR1 as SGHVS and CDR2 as FQNEAQ. CDR3 nucleotides: TGTGCCAGCAGCTTCGGACTAGCGGGGGGGATCACAGATACGCAGTATTTT. Amino acid sequence: CASSFGLAGGITDTQYF.

This chain uses TRBV6-1 with TRBJ2-1, with D perhaps matching TRBD2 (5 bases). Germline V CDR1 and CDR2: MNHNS, SASEGT. The V and J ends lost 0 bases and 0 bases respectively, with 9 bases between them. The CDR3 extends over 16 amino acids. The CDR3: CASSEAKGSSYNEQFF. Written as DNA, the CDR3 is TGTGCCAGCAGTGAAGCTAAAGGGAGCTCCTACAATGAGCAGTTCTTC.

The gene calls are TRBV7-6 and TRBJ2-7; D may be TRBD2 (6 bases). Trimming left V 4 bases short and J 2 bases short, with 12 bases between. Looked up from germline, CDR1 is SGHVS and CDR2 is FNYEAQ. The CDR3 spans 14 residues. The CDR3 here is CASSSSGEAYEQYF. In DNA form, the CDR3 reads TGTGCCAGCAGCTCGTCGGGGGAAGCCTACGAGCAGTACTTC.

The V call is TRBV19, the J call TRBJ1-1; no reliable D call. The V gene lost 6 bases and the J gene lost 7 bases, with 9 bases spanning the gap. This CDR3 is 11 amino acids long. Germline CDR1 and CDR2: LNHDA and SQIVND (reference sequence). CDR3 DNA: TGTGCCAGTAGCTTCGCGGTTGAAGCTTTCTTT. Translating gives CASSFAVEAFF.

The V and J genes are TRBV19 and TRBJ1-5, with TRBD1 matching 10 bases. Trimming removed 6 bases from V and 6 bases from J; junction bases left unmatched: 8. Germline lookup yields CDR1 LNHDA and CDR2 SQIVND (reference sequence). This CDR3 contains 15 residues. CDR3 bases: TGTGCCAGTAGCGTCGGACAGGGGGGGGTTCAGCCCCAGCATTTT. Its protein product is CASSVGQGGVQPQHF.

This clone was recorded at least ten times. The chain employs TRBV6-4 and TRBJ2-1, with D possibly matching TRBD2 (6 bases). In germline, CDR1 is MRHNA, CDR2 SNTAGT. Trimming left V 2 bases short and J 6 bases short, with 17 bases between. This CDR3 region has 16 residues. The CDR3 nucleotides read TGTGCCAGCAGTGACACGGCAGGGAGGAGTAGCAATGAGCAGTTCTTC. This encodes CASSDTAGRSSNEQFF.

The sample holds a few counts of this clone. The V call is TRBV4-1, the J call TRBJ1-1; possibly TRBD1 for D (6 bases). In germline, CDR1 is MGHRA, CDR2 YSYEKL. The V gene lost 4 bases and the J gene lost 5 bases, with 17 bases spanning the gap. The CDR3 is made up of 15 amino acids. CDR3 coding DNA: TGCGCCAGCAGCCCTCCGGGGGAGGGGGGGACTGAAGCTTTCTTT. Translation gives CASSPPGEGGTEAFF.

This sequence joins TRBV5-4 and TRBJ2-7; 8 bases fit TRBD1. The CDR3 totals 14 residues. J was trimmed by 4 bases and V by 2 bases; bases with no gene match: 5. CDR1 and CDR2 from the germline V gene are SGHNT and YYREEE (reference sequence). This CDR3 reads CASSFQGAVYEQYF. The CDR3 DNA reads as TGTGCCAGCAGCTTTCAGGGGGCAGTTTACGAGCAGTACTTC.

The count of this clone is one. This chain connects TRBV4-2 to TRBJ1-5; 7 bases are a match to TRBD1. Per the germline V gene, CDR1 is LGHNA and CDR2 is YNFKEQ. Trimming cost V 1 base and J 7 bases; bases outside gene matches: 10. The CDR3 length is 16 residues. For the CDR3, the DNA is TGTGCCAGCAGCCAAGGGAAGGGGGCTAAAGGACAGCCCCAGCATTTT. Its translation: CASSQGKGAKGQPQHF.

This clone was seen repeatedly, ten times or more. The J gene is TRBJ2-3, the V gene TRBV10-1; possibly TRBD1 for D (6 bases). Germline assignment: CDR1 WNHNN and CDR2 SYGVQD (reference sequence). CDR3 size: 14 residues. V was shortened by 10 bases and J by 4 bases, with 18 bases between the two germline ends. This chain's CDR3 is CATNQGHLSDTQYF. As DNA, the CDR3 is TGCGCCACAAACCAGGGACACTTGTCAGATACGCAGTATTTT.

V is TRBV6-1 and J is TRBJ2-3; a weak D match, TRBD1 (5 bases). The CDR3 extends over 14 amino acids. The V and J ends lost 7 bases and 4 bases respectively, with 15 bases between them. Germline assignment: CDR1 MNHNS and CDR2 SASEGT. The CDR3 is CASKPGIGADTQYF. Written as DNA, the CDR3 is TGTGCCAGCAAACCAGGGATCGGTGCAGATACGCAGTATTTT.

This rearrangement joins TRBV7-9 to TRBJ1-2, with 7 bases matching TRBD1. The CDR3 is 15 amino acids. The germline gives CDR1 SEHNR, CDR2 FQNEAQ (reference sequence). V dropped 5 bases and J dropped 6; count of bases not matched to a gene: 12. The CDR3 bases are TGTGCCAGCAGCCCAATACCGGAGACAGGGCATGGCTACACCTTC. Translated, it gives CASSPIPETGHGYTF.

V gene TRBV29-1 combines with J gene TRBJ1-3; a weak D match, TRBD1 (5 bases). Germline values: CDR1 SQVTM, CDR2 ANQGSEA. The CDR3 runs to 13 residues. The V gene lost 7 bases and the J gene lost 4 bases, with 14 bases spanning the gap. The DNA of the CDR3 is TGCAGCGCATCGGGGGGGTCCGGAAACACCATATATTTT. It codes for CSASGGSGNTIYF.

This sequence joins TRBV27 and TRBJ1-5; possible D gene TRBD1, 6 bases. This CDR3 has 15 amino acids. The V gene's germline CDR1 is MNHEY and CDR2 SMNVEV (reference sequence). V lost 1 base to trimming and J lost 4 bases, with 11 bases between them. CDR3 sequence reads: CASSLWAGANQPQHF. DNA for the CDR3: TGTGCCAGCAGTTTATGGGCAGGGGCAAATCAGCCCCAGCATTTT.

V and J are TRBV5-3 and TRBJ2-7; TRBD2 is a possible D gene (6 bases). TRBV5-3 is flagged as an ORF with uncertain function. V was shortened by 5 bases and J by 0 bases, with 15 bases between the two germline ends. The CDR3 contains 15 residues. For the CDR3, the DNA is TGTGCCAGAAGTACGGGACTCCAGAGCTCCTACGAGCAGTACTTC. It codes for CARSTGLQSSYEQYF.

V gene TRBV19 combines with J gene TRBJ1-1, with D possibly being TRBD1 (6 bases). CDR3 length: 15 residues. CDR1 is LNHDA, CDR2 SQIVND, per germline (reference sequence). The V end was cut by 5 bases, the J end by 3 bases, with 16 bases between. The CDR3 spells CASSYQGFQDTEAFF. The CDR3 DNA sequence: TGTGCCAGTAGTTATCAGGGGTTTCAGGACACTGAAGCTTTCTTT.

The chain uses TRBV19 and TRBJ2-2, with a tentative D call TRBD1 (6 bases). V lost 7 bases, J lost 5 bases, and 14 bases lay in between. The CDR3 spans 14 residues. Germline lookup yields CDR1 LNHDA and CDR2 SQIVND (reference sequence). The CDR3 sequence: CASKAGAETGELFF. Here the CDR3 DNA reads TGTGCCAGTAAGGCAGGGGCGGAGACCGGGGAGCTGTTTTTT.

DNA of the CDR3: TGTGCCAGCAGTTTAAGCGTTTCGAACACCGGGGAGCTGTTTTTT. Translating gives CASSLSVSNTGELFF. J is TRBJ2-2 and V is TRBV27; D ambiguous. The CDR3 totals 15 residues. Per germline, CDR1 MNHEY and CDR2 SMNVEV (reference sequence). The V gene lost 2 bases and the J gene lost 0 bases, with 7 bases spanning the gap.

CDR3 residues: CASSASGGHQETQYF. The DNA of the CDR3 is TGTGCCAGCAGCGCTAGCGGGGGCCATCAAGAGACCCAGTACTTC. This sequence joins TRBV9 and TRBJ2-5, with 10 bases that match TRBD2. J lost 2 bases, V lost 3 bases, and 4 bases had no gene match. This CDR3 has 15 residues. Germline assignment: CDR1 SGDLS and CDR2 YYNGEE.

The chain employs TRBV6-1 and TRBJ1-5; D remains unclear. This CDR3 has 15 amino acids. Trimming took off 2 bases at V and 13 bases at J, with 21 bases between the two ends. Germline values: CDR1 MNHNS, CDR2 SASEGT. The CDR3 DNA reads TGTGCCAGCAGTGAACTATCCGACTCGTCTGAGTCTCAGCATTTT. Its protein product is CASSELSDSSESQHF.

The gene calls are TRBV27 and TRBJ1-2; 8 bases line up with TRBD1. This CDR3 has 15 amino acids. Unmatched junction bases numbered 7, after V lost 4 bases and J lost 3 bases. The germline V gene has CDR1 MNHEY and CDR2 SMNVEV (reference sequence). CDR3: CASSSPRTGYYGYTF. CDR3 in DNA: TGTGCCAGCAGTTCCCCAAGGACAGGGTACTATGGCTACACCTTC.

V usage is TRBV2 and J usage is TRBJ1-5; no definite D call. Germline lookup yields CDR1 SNHLY and CDR2 FYNNEI. Trimming left V 3 bases short and J 5 bases short, with 14 bases between. The CDR3 extends over 15 amino acids. CDR3 nucleotides: TGTGCCAGCAGTGATGGTGCCCTCGAGTATCAGCCCCAGCATTTT. Its protein is CASSDGALEYQPQHF.

CDR3 DNA sequence: TGTGCCAGCAGCTTAATCCTGGGCCCGGGGAGAAGCACAGATACGCAGTATTTT. Encoded protein: CASSLILGPGRSTDTQYF. The chain carries TRBV13 and TRBJ2-3, with D possibly TRBD2 on 5 matching bases. The V end lost 2 bases, the J end lost 0 bases, and 18 bases lay between the germline ends. Germline V gene sequence: CDR1 PRHDT, CDR2 FYEKMQ (reference sequence). The CDR3 extends over 18 amino acids.

The V gene is TRBV7-8, the J gene TRBJ1-5; 7 bases line up with TRBD1. Germline V lookup: CDR1 SGHVS, CDR2 FQNEAQ. V lost 5 bases to trimming and J lost 0 bases; unmatched junction nucleotides: 25. The CDR3 spans 22 residues. The CDR3 reads CASSPADPGQRYGPYSNQPQHF. CDR3 DNA: TGTGCCAGCAGCCCAGCTGATCCGGGACAGCGATACGGCCCTTATAGCAATCAGCCCCAGCATTTT.

The genes are TRBV10-3 and TRBJ2-5; 8 bases fit TRBD1. With V trimmed by 7 bases and J by 5 bases, 9 bases remained unmatched. CDR1 is ENHRY and CDR2 is SYGVKD in the germline V gene. The CDR3 sequence is 14 residues long. CDR3 amino acids: CAITDRGDGETQYF. In DNA, the CDR3 is TGTGCCATCACCGACAGGGGAGACGGCGAGACCCAGTACTTC.